This is a list of T cell receptor beta chains from one sample in a study of blood T cells in healthy people across ages. TCRdb re-called the 5' RACE reads with MiXCR, one entry per CDR3 protein. The table has 550,000 to 700,000 distinct CDR3 sequences, 27% seen once. Sequencing was performed on blood. Receptor source: a woman in her seventies in good health. Both conserved end residues are part of each CDR3. D genes are given only for firm matches. Clone size, where shown, is once, few, many, or a class for clones that have expanded.

V	J	D	size	length	CDR3	DNA
TRBV5-1	TRBJ2-1	TRBD2	few	15	CASSFGRGVYNEQFF	TGCGCCAGCAGCTTCGGGCGGGGGGTCTACAATGAGCAGTTCTTC
TRBV4-2	TRBJ2-1	TRBD1	few	18	CAGSQSGQGAWSYNEQFF	TGTGCCGGCAGCCAATCAGGACAGGGGGCTTGGTCCTACAATGAGCAGTTCTTC
TRBV12-3/TRBV12-4	TRBJ1-3	TRBD1	.	14	CATRTGGSGNTIYF	TGTGCCACGAGGACAGGGGGCTCTGGAAACACCATATATTTT
TRBV7-2	TRBJ1-4	.	.	15	CASRQHEGVGEKLFF	TGTGCCAGCAGGCAGCATGAAGGGGTTGGGGAAAAGCTGTTTTTT
TRBV4-3	TRBJ2-4	.	.	12	CASRSEGNIRYF	TGCGCCAGCAGAAGTGAGGGAAACATTCGGTACTTC
TRBV7-9	TRBJ2-6	.	few	18	CASSLGQVQVSGANVLTF	TGTGCCAGCAGCTTAGGTCAGGTCCAGGTCTCTGGGGCCAACGTCCTGACTTTC
TRBV20-1	TRBJ1-2	.	few	14	CSAIFLVDENGYTF	TGCAGTGCTATCTTTTTGGTGGATGAAAATGGCTACACCTTC
TRBV7-3	TRBJ2-3	TRBD2	few	17	CASSPPGHGGGTDTQYF	TGTGCCAGCTCCCCCCCAGGTCACGGGGGGGGCACAGATACGCAGTATTTT
TRBV9	TRBJ2-5	TRBD2	.	15	CASSRTGLAPETQYF	TGTGCCAGCTCCAGAACGGGACTAGCACCGGAGACCCAGTACTTC
TRBV11-2	TRBJ2-1	.	.	14	CASSLGTQGHEQFF	TGTGCCAGCAGCTTGGGTACCCAGGGCCATGAGCAGTTCTTC
TRBV4-2	TRBJ1-1	TRBD1	.	15	CASSQILQGAGEAFF	TGTGCCAGCAGCCAAATTCTACAGGGGGCGGGGGAAGCTTTCTTT